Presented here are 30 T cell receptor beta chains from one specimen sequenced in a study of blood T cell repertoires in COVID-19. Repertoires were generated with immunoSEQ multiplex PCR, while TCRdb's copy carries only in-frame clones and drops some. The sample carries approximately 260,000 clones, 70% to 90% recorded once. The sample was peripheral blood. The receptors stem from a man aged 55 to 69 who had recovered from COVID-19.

The CDR3 coding sequence is TGCGCCAGCAGCTTTGACGGAGTAGGAACGCCTAATGAAAAACTGTTTTTT. This translates into CASSFDGVGTPNEKLFF. V gene TRBV5-1 combines with J gene TRBJ1-4; D is undetermined. The germline CDR1 and CDR2 sequences are SGHRS and YFSETQ. The germline V and J ends were trimmed by 2 bases and 3 bases, with 17 bases remaining between them. The CDR3 has 17 amino acids. Supplemented by reference TRBV5-1 and TRBJ1-4, the full variable domain reads KAGVTQTPRYLIKTRGQQVTLSCSPISGHRSVSWYQQTPGQGLQFLFEYFSETQRNKGNFPGRFSGRQFSNSRSEMNVSTLELGDSALYLCASSFDGVGTPNEKLFFGSGTQLSVL.

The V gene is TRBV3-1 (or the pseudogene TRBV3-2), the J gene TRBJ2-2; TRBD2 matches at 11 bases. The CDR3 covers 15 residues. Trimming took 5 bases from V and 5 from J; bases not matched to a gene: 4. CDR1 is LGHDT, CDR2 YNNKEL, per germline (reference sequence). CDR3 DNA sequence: TGTGCCAGCAGCACTAGCGGGGGAAGGACCGGGGAGCTGTTTTTT. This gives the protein CASSTSGGRTGELFF.

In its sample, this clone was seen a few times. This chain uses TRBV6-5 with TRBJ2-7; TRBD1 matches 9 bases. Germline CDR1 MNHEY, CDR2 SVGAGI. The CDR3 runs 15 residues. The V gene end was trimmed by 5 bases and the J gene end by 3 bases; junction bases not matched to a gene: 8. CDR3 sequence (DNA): TGTGCCAGCAGTATGGGGTCGACAGGGGGCTACGAGCAGTACTTC. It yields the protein CASSMGSTGGYEQYF.

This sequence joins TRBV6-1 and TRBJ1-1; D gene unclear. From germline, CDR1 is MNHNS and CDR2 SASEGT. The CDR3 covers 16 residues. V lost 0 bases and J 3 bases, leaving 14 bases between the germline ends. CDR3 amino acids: CASSEAFDYADTEAFF. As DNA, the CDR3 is TGTGCCAGCAGTGAAGCATTCGACTATGCCGACACTGAAGCTTTCTTT.

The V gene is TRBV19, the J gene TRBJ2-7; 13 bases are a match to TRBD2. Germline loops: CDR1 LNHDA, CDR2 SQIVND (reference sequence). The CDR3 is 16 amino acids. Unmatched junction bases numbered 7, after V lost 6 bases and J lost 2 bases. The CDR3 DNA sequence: TGTGCCAGTAGAAACATAGGACTAGCGGGAGCCTACGAGCAGTACTTC. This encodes CASRNIGLAGAYEQYF.

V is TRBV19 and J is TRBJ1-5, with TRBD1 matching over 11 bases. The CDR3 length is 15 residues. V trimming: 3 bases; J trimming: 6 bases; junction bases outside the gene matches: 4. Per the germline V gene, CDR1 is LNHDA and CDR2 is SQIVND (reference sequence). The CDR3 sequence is CASSIEGTGGQPQHF. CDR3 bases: TGTGCCAGTAGTATTGAGGGGACAGGGGGTCAGCCCCAGCATTTT.

The CDR3 bases are TGTGCCAGCAGCCAGGAATATCGGGGGGAGCAGTTCTTC. This codes for CASSQEYRGEQFF. The rearrangement joins TRBV7-2 to TRBJ2-1, with D perhaps matching TRBD2 (6 bases). Trimming left V 5 bases short and J 10 bases short, with 15 bases between. CDR1 SGHTA and CDR2 FQGNSA come from the germline V gene. CDR3 length equals 13 residues.

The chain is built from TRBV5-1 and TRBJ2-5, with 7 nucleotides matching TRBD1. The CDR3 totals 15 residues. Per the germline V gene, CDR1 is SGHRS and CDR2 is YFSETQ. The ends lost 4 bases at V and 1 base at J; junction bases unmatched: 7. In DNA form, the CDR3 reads TGCGCCAGCAGCAGACAGGGTAGGGGCCAAGAGACCCAGTACTTC. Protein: CASSRQGRGQETQYF. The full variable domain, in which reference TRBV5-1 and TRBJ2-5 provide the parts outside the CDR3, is KAGVTQTPRYLIKTRGQQVTLSCSPISGHRSVSWYQQTPGQGLQFLFEYFSETQRNKGNFPGRFSGRQFSNSRSEMNVSTLELGDSALYLCASSRQGRGQETQYFGPGTRLLVL.

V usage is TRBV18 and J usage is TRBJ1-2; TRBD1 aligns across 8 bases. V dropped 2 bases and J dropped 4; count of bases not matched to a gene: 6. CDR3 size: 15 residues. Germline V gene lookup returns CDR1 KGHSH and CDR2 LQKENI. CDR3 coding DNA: TGTGCCAGCTCACCAACAGGACAGGGCGTCTATGGCTACACCTTC. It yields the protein CASSPTGQGVYGYTF.

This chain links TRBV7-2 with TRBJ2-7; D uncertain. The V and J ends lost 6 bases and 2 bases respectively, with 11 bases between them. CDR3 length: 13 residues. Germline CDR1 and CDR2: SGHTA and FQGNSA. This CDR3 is CASSGGPPYEQYF. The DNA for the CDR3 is TGTGCCAGCAGTGGTGGGCCCCCCTACGAGCAGTACTTC.

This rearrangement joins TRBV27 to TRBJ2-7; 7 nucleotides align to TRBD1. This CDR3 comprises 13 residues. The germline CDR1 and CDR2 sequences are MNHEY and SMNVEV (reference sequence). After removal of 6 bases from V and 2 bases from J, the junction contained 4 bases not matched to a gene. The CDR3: CASRLTGTYEQYF. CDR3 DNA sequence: TGTGCCAGCAGGTTGACAGGGACCTACGAGCAGTACTTC.

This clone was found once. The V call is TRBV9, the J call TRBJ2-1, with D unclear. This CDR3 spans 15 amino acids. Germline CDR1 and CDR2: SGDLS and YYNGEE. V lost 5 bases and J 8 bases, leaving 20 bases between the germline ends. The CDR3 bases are TGTGCCAGCAGTAACAAGGCCCTAGGTGGCCATGAGCAGTTCTTC. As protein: CASSNKALGGHEQFF.

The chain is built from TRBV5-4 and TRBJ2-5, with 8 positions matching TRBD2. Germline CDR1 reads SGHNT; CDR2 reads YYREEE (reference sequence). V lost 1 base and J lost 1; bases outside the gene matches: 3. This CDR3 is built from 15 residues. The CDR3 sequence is CASSLSGGIQETQYF. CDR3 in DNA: TGTGCCAGCAGCTTGAGCGGGGGCATCCAAGAGACCCAGTACTTC.

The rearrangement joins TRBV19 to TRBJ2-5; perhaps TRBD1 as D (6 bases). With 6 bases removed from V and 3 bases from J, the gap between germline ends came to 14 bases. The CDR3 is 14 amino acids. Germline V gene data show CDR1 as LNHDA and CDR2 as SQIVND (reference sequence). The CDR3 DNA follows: TGTGCCAGTAGCACAGGGTTCGGGGAAGAGACCCAGTACTTC. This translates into CASSTGFGEETQYF.

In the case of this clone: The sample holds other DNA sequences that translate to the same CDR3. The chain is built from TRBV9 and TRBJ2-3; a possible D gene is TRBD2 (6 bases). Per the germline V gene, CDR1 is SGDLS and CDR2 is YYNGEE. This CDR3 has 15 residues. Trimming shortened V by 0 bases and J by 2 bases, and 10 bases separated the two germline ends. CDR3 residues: CASSVGAGTTDTQYF. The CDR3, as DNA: TGTGCCAGCAGCGTAGGGGCGGGAACCACAGATACGCAGTATTTT.

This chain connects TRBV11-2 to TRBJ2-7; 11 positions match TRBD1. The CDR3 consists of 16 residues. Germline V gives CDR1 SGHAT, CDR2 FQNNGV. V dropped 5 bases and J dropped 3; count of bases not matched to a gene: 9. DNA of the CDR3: TGTGCCAGCAGCCCGGCAGGACAGGGGGCTTACTACGAGCAGTACTTC. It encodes CASSPAGQGAYYEQYF.

The CDR3 spells CASSDSGNYEQYF. In nucleotides, the CDR3 is TGTGCCAGCAGTGACTCCGGGAACTACGAGCAGTACTTC. The genes are TRBV28 and TRBJ2-7, with a weak D call TRBD2 (5 bases). The CDR3 runs to 13 residues. CDR1 is MDHEN, CDR2 SYDVKM, per germline. The V and J ends lost 5 bases and 3 bases respectively, with 11 bases between them.

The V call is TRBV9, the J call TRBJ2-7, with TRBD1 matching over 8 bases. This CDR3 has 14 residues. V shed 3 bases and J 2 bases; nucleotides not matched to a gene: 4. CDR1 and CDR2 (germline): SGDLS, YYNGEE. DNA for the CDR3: TGTGCCAGCAGCGAACAGGGGGGCGCCTACGAGCAGTACTTC. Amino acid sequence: CASSEQGGAYEQYF.

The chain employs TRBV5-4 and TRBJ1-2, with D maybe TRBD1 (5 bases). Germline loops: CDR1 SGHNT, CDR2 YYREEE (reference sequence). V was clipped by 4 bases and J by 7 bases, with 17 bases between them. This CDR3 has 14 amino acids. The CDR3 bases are TGTGCCAGCAGCCCCTCTGGGGGGGTAAGTGGCTACACCTTC. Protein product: CASSPSGGVSGYTF.

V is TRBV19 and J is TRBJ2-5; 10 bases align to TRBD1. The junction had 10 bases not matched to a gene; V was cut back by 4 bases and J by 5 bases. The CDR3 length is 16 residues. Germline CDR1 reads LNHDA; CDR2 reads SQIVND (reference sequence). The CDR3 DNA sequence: TGTGCCAGTAGTAATCCTCGGACAGGGGGTGGGGAGACCCAGTACTTC. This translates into CASSNPRTGGGETQYF.

The CDR3 spells CASSLAVESYEQYF. DNA for the CDR3: TGTGCCAGCAGCTTAGCTGTAGAATCCTACGAGCAGTACTTC. The V gene is TRBV7-2, the J gene TRBJ2-7; D remains ambiguous. The CDR3 is 14 residues long. Per germline, CDR1 SGHTA and CDR2 FQGNSA. Trimming shortened V by 0 bases and J by 1 base, and 7 bases separated the two germline ends.

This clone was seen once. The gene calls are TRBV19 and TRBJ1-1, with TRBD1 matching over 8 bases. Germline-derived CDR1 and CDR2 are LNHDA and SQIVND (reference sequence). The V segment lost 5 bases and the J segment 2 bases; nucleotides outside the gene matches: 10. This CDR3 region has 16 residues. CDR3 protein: CASSQGQGRYNTEAFF. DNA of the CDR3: TGTGCCAGTAGTCAAGGACAGGGTCGGTATAACACTGAAGCTTTCTTT.

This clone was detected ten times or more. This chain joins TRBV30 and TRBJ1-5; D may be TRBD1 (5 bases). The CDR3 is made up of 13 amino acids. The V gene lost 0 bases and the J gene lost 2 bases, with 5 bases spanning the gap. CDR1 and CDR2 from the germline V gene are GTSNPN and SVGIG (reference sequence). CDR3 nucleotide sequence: TGTGCCTGGAGTGTGACAGGCAATCAGCCCCAGCATTTT. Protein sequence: CAWSVTGNQPQHF.

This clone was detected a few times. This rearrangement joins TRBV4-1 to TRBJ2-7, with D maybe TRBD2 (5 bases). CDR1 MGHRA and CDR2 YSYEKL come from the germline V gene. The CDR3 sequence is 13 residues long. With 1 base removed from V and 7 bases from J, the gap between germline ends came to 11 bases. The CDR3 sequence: CASSQVEGMEQYF. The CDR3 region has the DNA TGCGCCAGCAGCCAAGTCGAGGGCATGGAGCAGTACTTC.

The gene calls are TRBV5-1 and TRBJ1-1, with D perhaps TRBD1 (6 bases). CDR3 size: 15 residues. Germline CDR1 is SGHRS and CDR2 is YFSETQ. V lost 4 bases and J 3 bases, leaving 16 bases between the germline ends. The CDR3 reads CASSPTGSRDTEAFF. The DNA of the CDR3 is TGCGCCAGCAGCCCTACAGGGAGCCGGGACACTGAAGCTTTCTTT.

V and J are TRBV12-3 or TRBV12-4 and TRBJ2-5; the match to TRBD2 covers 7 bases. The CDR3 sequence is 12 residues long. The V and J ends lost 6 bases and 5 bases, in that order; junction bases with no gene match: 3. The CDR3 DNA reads TGTGCCAGCAGACGGGGGGAGGAGACCCAGTACTTC. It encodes CASRRGEETQYF.

CDR3 DNA sequence: TGTGCCAGCAGCTTAGGGGCGCAGAGACGGTTCTATGGCTACACCTTC. Residues: CASSLGAQRRFYGYTF. The chain combines TRBV7-2 with TRBJ1-2; no clear D gene. Trimming took off 1 base at V and 4 bases at J, with 16 bases between the two ends. The CDR3 is 16 amino acids. The germline V gene has CDR1 SGHTA and CDR2 FQGNSA.

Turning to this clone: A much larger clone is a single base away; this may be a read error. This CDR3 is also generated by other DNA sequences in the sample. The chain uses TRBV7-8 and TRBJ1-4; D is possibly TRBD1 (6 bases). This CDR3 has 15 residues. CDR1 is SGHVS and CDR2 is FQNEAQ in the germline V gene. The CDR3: CASSRDNLANEKLFF. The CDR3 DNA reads TGTGCCAGCAGTCGGGACAACTTGGCTAATGAAAAGCTGTTTTTT.

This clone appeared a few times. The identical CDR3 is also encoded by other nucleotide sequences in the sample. CDR3 in amino acids: CASSLAIQGAGTGELFF. DNA for the CDR3: TGCGCCAGCAGCTTGGCCATACAGGGTGCAGGCACCGGGGAGCTGTTTTTT. The chain carries TRBV5-1 and TRBJ2-2; D might be TRBD1 (6 bases). Per the germline V gene, CDR1 is SGHRS and CDR2 is YFSETQ. V gave up 0 bases and J gave up 4 bases, with 16 bases separating them. The CDR3 extends over 17 amino acids.

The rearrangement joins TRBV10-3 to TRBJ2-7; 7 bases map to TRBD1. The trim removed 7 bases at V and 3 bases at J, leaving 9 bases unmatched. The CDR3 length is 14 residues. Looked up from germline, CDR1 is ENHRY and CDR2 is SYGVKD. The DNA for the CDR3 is TGTGCCATCATGGGGGAGACAGGGCTCTACGAGCAGTACTTC. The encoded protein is CAIMGETGLYEQYF.